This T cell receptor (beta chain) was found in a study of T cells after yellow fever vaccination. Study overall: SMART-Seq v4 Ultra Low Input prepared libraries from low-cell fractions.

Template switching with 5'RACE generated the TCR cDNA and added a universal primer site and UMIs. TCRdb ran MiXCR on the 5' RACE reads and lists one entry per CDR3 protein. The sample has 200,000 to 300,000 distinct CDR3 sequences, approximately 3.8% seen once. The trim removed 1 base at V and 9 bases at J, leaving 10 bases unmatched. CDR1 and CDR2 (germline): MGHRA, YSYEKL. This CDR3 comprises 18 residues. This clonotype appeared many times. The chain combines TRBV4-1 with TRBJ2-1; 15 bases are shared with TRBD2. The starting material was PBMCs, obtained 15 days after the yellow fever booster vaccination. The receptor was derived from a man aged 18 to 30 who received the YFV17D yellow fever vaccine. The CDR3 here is CASSQGLWTSGGAGEQFF. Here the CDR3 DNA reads TGCGCCAGCAGCCAAGGATTATGGACTAGCGGGGGGGCCGGTGAGCAGTTCTTC.